This T cell receptor (beta chain) was captured by sequencing in a study of beta chain features in type 1 diabetes. This clone was observed a few times. Every bit of the isolated RNA underwent reverse transcription, so sequencing read expressed TCRB transcripts. Libraries were prepared by immunoSEQ multiplex PCR; TCRdb keeps only in-frame clonotypes and omits some of them. The table lists about 320,000 clones, around 13% of them singletons. The CDR3 extends over 12 amino acids. Per germline, CDR1 MNHNS and CDR2 SASEGT. V was shortened by 4 bases and J by 5 bases, with 6 bases between the two germline ends.

The sequenced material came from central memory CD4+ T cells from blood. The rearrangement uses TRBV6-1 and TRBJ2-1, with unresolved D. This clonotype was obtained from a man aged 25 to 40 in good health. For the CDR3, the DNA is TGTGCCAGCAGTGGCGTTGACAATGAGCAGTTCTTC. The encoded protein is CASSGVDNEQFF.